The clone carrying this TCR beta chain showed up many times. Antigen unknown. The data originate from a study of early T cells in non-severe SARS-CoV-2 infection. For the study at large: Sequencing of bulk RNA from unsorted whole blood was done, without chain pairing.

The TCR library protocol attached unique molecular identifiers to the individual cDNA molecules. MiXCR, applied by TCRdb to the 5' RACE reads, yields one record per CDR3 protein. The sample includes just over 80,000 distinct CDR3 sequences, about 13% of them seen just once. Whole-study findings and limits: A preference for anti-spike CD8 responses marked VDJdb matching, which missed private and CD4 specificities.

V dropped 5 bases and J dropped 4; count of bases not matched to a gene: 6. The CDR3 length is 14 residues. Germline CDR1 and CDR2: SGHRS and YFSETQ. Material: whole blood. This chain connects TRBV5-1 to TRBJ1-2, with 9 bases that match TRBD1. The origin of this receptor is an adult who was a healthcare worker with PCR-confirmed SARS-CoV-2 infection or an uninfected control (not recorded which). CDR3 sequence: CASRPTGGAYGYTF. In DNA form, the CDR3 reads TGCGCCAGCAGGCCGACAGGGGGGGCCTATGGCTACACCTTC.